What follows describes a single T cell receptor (beta chain). The repertoire was sequenced with immunoSEQ multiplex PCR; TCRdb's copy has only in-frame clones and lacks some. The sample yields about 270,000 clones, approximately 81% seen once. The data originate from a study of blood T cell repertoires in COVID-19. Study overall: PBMCs, B-cell-depleted T cells, or T cells provided the cDNA or gDNA that made up the material.

Trimming took off 8 bases at V and 6 bases at J, with 16 bases between the two ends. Germline V gives CDR1 SGHTA, CDR2 FQGTGA. This CDR3 is built from 14 residues. This rearrangement joins TRBV7-3 to TRBJ2-2; a possible D gene is TRBD1 (5 bases). The sequenced sample consisted of peripheral blood. The receptor was isolated from a young woman with acute or convalescent COVID-19. CDR3 nucleotides: TGTGCCAGCGGAAAGGGTCAGGGATCCGGGGAGCTGTTTTTT. The encoded protein is CASGKGQGSGELFF.